A selection of T cell receptor beta chains follows, all from one sample in a study of T cell changes during pregnancy in multiple sclerosis. Method: immunoSEQ multiplex PCR; TCRdb's copy keeps in-frame clones and lacks some. The sample comprises 84,000 or so clones, over 90% of which are singletons, and 2% to 3% rests with the top ten. The sample consisted of peripheral blood, taken in the third trimester of pregnancy. The source of these receptors is a female donor with multiple sclerosis, enrolled in a pregnancy study. Each CDR3 is given with its conserved first and last residue. The D gene is left open where the match is weak. Size values are once, few and many counts, or a class for expanded clones, and some rows have none.

J | size | V | D | length | DNA | CDR3
TRBJ1-2 | - | TRBV9 | - | 15 | TGTGCCAGCAACCACGGTTGGCAGGCATCTTCTGGCTACACCTTC | CASNHGWQASSGYTF
TRBJ1-1 | few | TRBV6-1 | - | 11 | TGTGCCAGCACTGCAGGTGGGGCAGCTTTCTTT | CASTAGGAAFF
TRBJ1-1 | - | TRBV5-6 | TRBD1 | 14 | TGTGCCAGCAGCCTTGGACAGGGCAGCACTGAAGCTTTCTTT | CASSLGQGSTEAFF
TRBJ2-7 | - | TRBV18 | TRBD1 | 13 | TGTGCCAGCTCCGGACAGGGGGACTACGAGCAGTACTTC | CASSGQGDYEQYF
TRBJ2-7 | - | TRBV13 | - | 14 | TGTGCCAGCAGCCCAAGTAACCAGGGCCCCGAGCAGTACTTC | CASSPSNQGPEQYF
TRBJ1-2 | - | TRBV6-5 | TRBD1 | 13 | TGTGCCAGCAGCCCACAGGGGGTTGATGGCTACACCTTC | CASSPQGVDGYTF
TRBJ1-5 | - | TRBV7-8 | - | 13 | TGTGCCAGCAGCTTAGCGCCGAGTCAGCCCCAGCATTTT | CASSLAPSQPQHF
TRBJ2-3 | - | TRBV5-1 | - | 14 | TGCGCCAGCAGCTGGGAAGATGGGGGGTATACGCAGTATTTT | CASSWEDGGYTQYF
TRBJ1-6 | - | TRBV7-2 | - | 13 | TGTGCCAGCAGCCCCCACCGGGATTCACCCCTCCACTTT | CASSPHRDSPLHF
TRBJ1-1 | once | TRBV4-1 | TRBD1 | 16 | TGCGCCAGCAGCCAAGGGACAGGATTTATGAACACTGAAGCTTTCTTT | CASSQGTGFMNTEAFF
TRBJ1-5 | - | TRBV6-5 | - | 16 | TGTGCCAGCAGTTACTCGTTAGATCCGAGCAATCAGCCCCAGCATTTT | CASSYSLDPSNQPQHF
TRBJ1-5 | - | TRBV18 | TRBD1 | 14 | TGTGCCAGCTCACTACAGGGGAACAATCAGCCCCAGCATTTT | CASSLQGNNQPQHF
TRBJ2-2 | - | TRBV7-6 | - | 15 | TGTGCCAGCAGCTGGAGAGGGAGTAACACCGGGGAGCTGTTTTTT | CASSWRGSNTGELFF
TRBJ1-3 | - | TRBV6-4 | - | 15 | TGTGCCAGCACCCTGACAGTTTTCTCTGGAAACACCATATATTTT | CASTLTVFSGNTIYF
TRBJ2-3 | - | TRBV5-6 | TRBD2 | 16 | TGTGCCAGCAGCTCTCTAGGCGGGGGGGCAACAGATACGCAGTATTTT | CASSSLGGGATDTQYF
TRBJ1-2 | - | TRBV5-5 | - | 13 | TGTGCCAGCACCTCACAGGGTAACTATGGCTACACCTTC | CASTSQGNYGYTF
TRBJ2-5 | - | TRBV6-4 | TRBD1 | 19 | TGTGCCAGCAGTGAAATTGTCACAGGGTCGGACAGGGAGCAAGAGACCCAGTACTTC | CASSEIVTGSDREQETQYF
TRBJ2-1 | once | TRBV7-6 | TRBD2 | 15 | TGTGCCAGCAGCTTAGGGGAGGGGTTAATCAATGAGCAGTTCTTC | CASSLGEGLINEQFF
TRBJ2-7 | - | TRBV19 | - | 15 | TGTGCCAGTAGTCCCAACTACGGAATTAGCTACGAGCAGTACTTC | CASSPNYGISYEQYF
TRBJ1-4 | - | TRBV18 | - | 15 | TGTGCCAGCTCACCAAGCGCGGGGGGCGATGAAAAACTGTTTTTT | CASSPSAGGDEKLFF
TRBJ1-1 | - | TRBV19 | - | 13 | TGTGCCAGTAGTATAGAGTTGTGGGAGAAAGCTTTCTTT | CASSIELWEKAFF
TRBJ1-4 | - | TRBV7-8 | - | 14 | TGTGCCAGCAGTTTAGTTACAACTAATGAAAAACTGTTTTTT | CASSLVTTNEKLFF
TRBJ2-1 | - | TRBV4-2 | - | 15 | TGTGCCAGCAGCCGAACGACTAGTTTCCCCAATGAGCAGTTCTTC | CASSRTTSFPNEQFF
TRBJ1-1 | - | TRBV7-3 | - | 13 | TGTGCCAGCAGTACTTCCCCGAACACTGAAGCTTTCTTT | CASSTSPNTEAFF
TRBJ1-2 | - | TRBV6-5 | - | 15 | TGTGCCAGCAGTTACTCGGGACTTTCGCGCCGGGGCTACACCTTC | CASSYSGLSRRGYTF
TRBJ1-2 | - | TRBV5-4 | - | 13 | TGTGCCAGCACCCCGAGGGGACAATATGGCTACACCTTC | CASTPRGQYGYTF
TRBJ2-3 | - | TRBV5-4 | TRBD2 | 15 | TGTGCCAGCAGCTTTAAGCGGGAGAGCACAGATACGCAGTATTTT | CASSFKRESTDTQYF
TRBJ2-7 | - | TRBV5-8 | TRBD1 | 16 | TGTGCCAGCAGCTTGGTGACAGGGGGCTTCGCCTACGAGCAGTACTTC | CASSLVTGGFAYEQYF
TRBJ1-6 | medium-sized | TRBV19 | - | 14 | TGTGCCTGTGGAGGGAGAATATATAATTCACCCCTCCACTTT | CACGGRIYNSPLHF
TRBJ1-3 | - | TRBV5-6 | - | 16 | TGTGCCAGCAGCCCCGGTTATCCTGTCTCTGGAAACACCATATATTTT | CASSPGYPVSGNTIYF
TRBJ2-1 | - | TRBV7-8 | - | 14 | TGTGCCAGCAGCTTATTACAGCCGAACAATGAGCAGTTCTTC | CASSLLQPNNEQFF
TRBJ1-1 | - | TRBV2 | - | 13 | TGTGCCAGCAGTGGGACTGCGAAAACTGAAGCTTTCTTT | CASSGTAKTEAFF
TRBJ2-7 | - | TRBV15 | - | 13 | TGTGCCACCAATGACAGGAGCTCCTACGAGCAGTACTTC | CATNDRSSYEQYF
TRBJ2-2 | - | TRBV11-2 | TRBD1 | 20 | TGTGCCAGCAGCTTAGAATTCGGGACAGGGGTCCCTGGGAGCACCGGGGAGCTGTTTTTT | CASSLEFGTGVPGSTGELFF
TRBJ2-3 | - | TRBV5-1 | - | 15 | TGCGCCAGCAGCTTGGTGGGGGCCTACACAGATACGCAGTATTTT | CASSLVGAYTDTQYF
TRBJ2-5 | once | TRBV7-7 | - | 14 | TGTGCTAGCAGCTTCGGGCCCCAGGGGGAGACCCAGTACTTC | CASSFGPQGETQYF
TRBJ2-2 | - | TRBV7-9 | TRBD1 | 18 | TGTGCCAGCAGCACTGATGGGACAGGGGGCGTTCAGGCCGGGGAGCTGTTTTTT | CASSTDGTGGVQAGELFF
TRBJ2-7 | - | TRBV15 | TRBD1 | 16 | TGTGCCACCAGCAGAGGGCGGGGACAGGGGACCTACGAGCAGTACTTC | CATSRGRGQGTYEQYF
TRBJ1-1 | - | TRBV6-6 | - | 16 | TGTGCCAGCAGGCCCGGAACGACAGGTTGGGATACTGAAGCTTTCTTT | CASRPGTTGWDTEAFF
TRBJ1-1 | - | TRBV30 | TRBD1 | 14 | TGTGCCTGGAGTACTGGGACAGGGGACGGTAAAGCTTTCTTT | CAWSTGTGDGKAFF
TRBJ1-5 | - | TRBV15 | - | 17 | TGTGCCACCAGCGTTTCAGAGGGGGTTGGCGGGAATCAGCCCCAGCATTTT | CATSVSEGVGGNQPQHF
TRBJ2-1 | - | TRBV29-1 | TRBD2 | 12 | TGCAGCGTTAGCGGGGGGTACAATGAGCAGTTCTTC | CSVSGGYNEQFF
TRBJ1-2 | - | TRBV9 | TRBD1 | 15 | TGTGCCAGCAGCGTAGAGGGGGCGCGGTTCAGCGGCTACACCTTC | CASSVEGARFSGYTF
TRBJ1-1 | - | TRBV5-1 | TRBD1 | 15 | TGCGCCAGCAGCGCCTCGGGACAGGGGAACACTGAAGCTTTCTTT | CASSASGQGNTEAFF
TRBJ2-1 | - | TRBV7-9 | - | 16 | TGTGCCAGCAGCTTAGAGTCGTGGGGCAGGGTCAATGAGCAGTTCTTC | CASSLESWGRVNEQFF
TRBJ2-1 | - | TRBV5-6 | - | 12 | TGTGCCAGCAGCTTGGGGAGAAATGAGCAGTTCTTC | CASSLGRNEQFF